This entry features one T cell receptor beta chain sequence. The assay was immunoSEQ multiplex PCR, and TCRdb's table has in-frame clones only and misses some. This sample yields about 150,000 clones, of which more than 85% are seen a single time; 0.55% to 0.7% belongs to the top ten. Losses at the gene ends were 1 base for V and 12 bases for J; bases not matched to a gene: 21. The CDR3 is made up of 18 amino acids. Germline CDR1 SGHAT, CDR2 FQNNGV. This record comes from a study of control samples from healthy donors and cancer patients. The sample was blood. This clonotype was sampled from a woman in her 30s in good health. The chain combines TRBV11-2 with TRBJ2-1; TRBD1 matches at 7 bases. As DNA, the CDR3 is TGTGCCAGCAGCTTAGCGGTACGGGACAGAGCGTCGGGATATGGGCAGTTCTTC. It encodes CASSLAVRDRASGYGQFF.